This TCR beta chain was retrieved from a study of healthy donors' naive CD4 and CD8 T cells. Study background: For TCR alpha, new primers spanned all functional IMGT alpha genes. Study results and limitations: Positive CDR3 charge linked to CD4+ cells, negative to CD8+ cells.

This clonotype was picked up a small number of times. Its cognate antigen is unknown. Between the trimmed V and J ends, which lost 6 bases and 1 base, there was a span of 10 bases. CDR3 size: 13 residues. Germline CDR1 and CDR2: SQVTM and ANQGSEA. A linear amplification protocol produced the TCR libraries from 500 ng of total RNA. TCRdb reprocessed the reads with MiXCR, giving one entry per CDR3 protein. The table shows roughly 200,000 distinct CDR3 sequences, with around 70% occurring only once. The sample taken for sequencing was naive CD4+ and CD8+ T cells sorted from blood, pooled from several donors. V and J are TRBV29-1 and TRBJ2-1; TRBD2 is a possible D gene (6 bases). The source is a pool of human donors in good health; the sample pools cells from several healthy donors. The CDR3 bases are TGCAGCGTCCGGGGGTCTTCCTACAATGAGCAGTTCTTC. Translating gives CSVRGSSYNEQFF.